This T cell receptor (beta chain) was retrieved from a study of blood T cells in healthy people across ages. This CDR3 spans 16 amino acids. The germline V gene encodes CDR1 SGHRS and CDR2 YFSETQ. A sample-barcoded 5' primer and a J-beta primer mix were used in a second PCR of roughly 6 to 11 cycles. Using its own MiXCR run on the 5' RACE reads, TCRdb lists one record per CDR3 protein. Of 1.5 million to 2 million distinct CDR3 sequences in the sample, around 35% were seen once. Turning to this clonotype: Mismatch with germline at one junction end may stem from a read error.

This chain connects TRBV5-1 to TRBJ2-3, with 8 bases lining up with TRBD1. This receptor was obtained from a young woman in good health. The sequenced material came from blood. Here the CDR3 reads CTSSLEGQGKTDTQYF. The CDR3 region has the DNA TGCACCAGCAGCTTGGAAGGACAGGGCAAGACAGATACGCAGTATTTT.